This T cell receptor (beta chain) was captured in a study of identical twins. From the 5' RACE reads, TCRdb called clonotypes with MiXCR, one entry per CDR3 protein. The sample lists about 530,000 distinct CDR3 sequences, approximately 16% occurring once. A few counts support this clonotype. The germline V gene encodes CDR1 MDHEN and CDR2 SYDVKM. The V and J ends lost 2 bases and 6 bases respectively, with 14 bases between them. The CDR3 extends over 15 amino acids. Another study also made use of these data, one on yellow fever vaccine responses in identical twins.

Specimen: CD4+ T cells sorted from blood. This TCR came from a young woman in good health. The chain carries TRBV28 and TRBJ1-5; no reliable D call. The CDR3 region is CASSLTAKEGQPQHF. The DNA of the CDR3 is TGTGCCAGCAGTTTAACTGCAAAAGAGGGTCAGCCCCAGCATTTT. The whole variable domain, filled in from reference TRBV28 and TRBJ1-5, reads DVKVTQSSRYLVKRTGEKVFLECVQDMDHENMFWYRQDPGLGLRLIYFSYDVKMKEKGDIPEGYSVSREKKERFSLILESASTNQTSMYLCASSLTAKEGQPQHFGDGTRLSIL.